This passage covers 26 T cell receptor beta chains from one sample sequenced in a study of shared clonotypes between healthy human individuals. The protocol was immunoSEQ multiplex PCR, while the TCRdb copy is restricted to in-frame clones and leaves out a portion. The data show over 950,000 clones, approximately 80% seen once. Specimen: memory CD4+ T cells from PBMCs. Subset given: CD45RA-negative fraction. These receptors originate from a man younger than 35 in good health. Some clones in this sample may be carry-over from other donors' samples.

The rearrangement uses TRBV28 and TRBJ1-4; D call uncertain. With 6 bases removed from V and 5 bases from J, the gap between germline ends came to 16 bases. The CDR3 is 15 residues long. CDR1 is MDHEN, CDR2 SYDVKM, per germline. The CDR3 DNA sequence: TGTGCCAGCAGGGATAGTGACGGTAGGAATGAAAAACTGTTTTTT. Translated: CASRDSDGRNEKLFF.

This chain joins TRBV6-1 and TRBJ1-4; the D is unclear. Germline loops: CDR1 MNHNS, CDR2 SASEGT. Between the trimmed V and J ends, which lost 9 bases and 7 bases, there was a span of 9 bases. The CDR3 runs 11 residues. The CDR3 DNA follows: TGTGCCAGTGGAAACAGTGAAAAACTGTTTTTT. Translating it yields CASGNSEKLFF.

The V gene is TRBV2, the J gene TRBJ2-7; D is possibly TRBD2 (6 bases). Germline CDR1 reads SNHLY; CDR2 reads FYNNEI. The CDR3 covers 15 residues. Trimming took off 4 bases at V and 2 bases at J, with 15 bases between the two ends. CDR3 amino acids: CASSGGGALPYEQYF. CDR3 nucleotides: TGTGCCAGCAGTGGAGGCGGGGCGTTGCCCTACGAGCAGTACTTC.

The chain combines TRBV7-9 with TRBJ2-1; the match to TRBD1 covers 9 bases. The CDR3 is 13 amino acids. Germline trimming cut 7 bases from V and 8 bases from J; bases unmatched to any gene: 6. Looked up from germline, CDR1 is SEHNR and CDR2 is FQNEAQ (reference sequence). CDR3 DNA: TGTGCCAGCACCAGGACAGGGGTGGATGAGCAGTTCTTC. This sequence encodes CASTRTGVDEQFF.

CDR3 nucleotides: TGTGCCAGCAGCTTGGTAGGAACTGGTCGGACACAAGATAGCAATCAGCCCCAGCATTTT. Translation gives CASSLVGTGRTQDSNQPQHF. This chain joins TRBV7-8 and TRBJ1-5; possibly TRBD1 for D (5 bases). CDR1 and CDR2 (germline): SGHVS, FQNEAQ. The ends were cut back, 3 bases at V and 0 bases at J, with 24 bases in the middle. The CDR3 contains 20 residues. Full variable domain (outside the CDR3, taken from reference TRBV7-8 and TRBJ1-5): GAGVSQSPRYKVAKRGQDVALRCDPISGHVSLFWYQQALGQGPEFLTYFQNEAQLDKSGLPSDRFFAERPEGSVSTLKIQRTQQEDSAVYLCASSLVGTGRTQDSNQPQHFGDGTRLSIL.

This clone was seen at least ten times. The chain carries TRBV29-1 and TRBJ1-1; D unclear. Trimming removed 4 bases at V and 10 bases at J, with 10 bases between. Germline assignment: CDR1 SQVTM and CDR2 ANQGSEA. CDR3 size: 10 residues. CDR3 DNA sequence: TGCAGCGTTGGAGAGGGTAGAGCTTTCTTT. It is translated as CSVGEGRAFF.

The rearrangement uses TRBV5-1 and TRBJ2-1, with 11 bases aligning to TRBD2. V trimming: 3 bases; J trimming: 1 base; junction bases outside the gene matches: 9. CDR3 length: 18 residues. Looked up from germline, CDR1 is SGHRS and CDR2 is YFSETQ. Written as DNA, the CDR3 is TGCGCCAGCAGCTCTACCCAGGGGACTAGCGGATCCTACAATGAGCAGTTCTTC. Encoded protein: CASSSTQGTSGSYNEQFF.

The V gene is TRBV28, the J gene TRBJ2-4; perhaps TRBD2 as D (5 bases). From germline, CDR1 is MDHEN and CDR2 SYDVKM. Trimming took 3 bases from V and 9 from J, leaving 9 bases between them. There are 12 residues in the CDR3. CDR3 sequence: CASSFQAGIQYF. CDR3 sequence (DNA): TGTGCCAGCAGTTTTCAGGCGGGCATTCAGTACTTC.

The chain couples TRBV5-1 to TRBJ2-7; 8 bases are a match to TRBD1. This CDR3 region has 13 residues. Trimming removed 4 bases from V and 7 bases from J; junction bases left unmatched: 7. Germline CDR1 SGHRS, CDR2 YFSETQ. The CDR3 region is CASSPLTGGEQYF. CDR3 bases: TGCGCCAGCAGCCCCCTAACAGGGGGGGAGCAGTACTTC.

The chain is built from TRBV28 and TRBJ2-4; TRBD1 might be the D (6 bases). The germline V gene encodes CDR1 MDHEN and CDR2 SYDVKM. V was shortened by 7 bases and J by 6 bases, with 16 bases between the two germline ends. This CDR3 spans 14 amino acids. This CDR3 is CASKEGGPINIQYF. The CDR3 region has the DNA TGTGCCAGCAAAGAAGGGGGACCCATAAACATTCAGTACTTC.

V gene TRBV18 combines with J gene TRBJ2-1; 8 nucleotides agree with TRBD2. This CDR3 is 15 amino acids long. Germline V gives CDR1 KGHSH, CDR2 LQKENI. Germline trimming cut 1 base from V and 8 bases from J; bases unmatched to any gene: 7. The CDR3 loop is CASSPLSGSRDEQFF. The CDR3 bases are TGTGCCAGCTCACCACTGAGCGGGAGTAGAGATGAGCAGTTCTTC.

V and J are TRBV30 and TRBJ1-1; D is unresolved. The CDR3 sequence is 10 residues long. Germline V gives CDR1 GTSNPN, CDR2 SVGIG (reference sequence). V gave up 8 bases and J gave up 5 bases, with 9 bases separating them. The CDR3 spells CALIWTEAFF. The CDR3 region has the DNA TGTGCCCTGATATGGACTGAAGCTTTCTTT.

The chain combines TRBV27 with TRBJ2-2, with D perhaps matching TRBD2 (7 bases). The CDR3 has 15 residues. Deletions cut 7 bases from V and 4 bases from J, with 16 bases between. CDR1 MNHEY and CDR2 SMNVEV come from the germline V gene (reference sequence). The CDR3 nucleotides are TGTGCCAGCACCCAGGGGAGGGCAGGCACCGGGGAGCTGTTTTTT. This encodes CASTQGRAGTGELFF.

V usage is TRBV28 and J usage is TRBJ1-1; D unresolved. V lost 7 bases and J lost 1, with 7 bases in between. CDR1 is MDHEN, CDR2 SYDVKM, per germline. This CDR3 spans 12 amino acids. DNA of the CDR3: TGTGCCAGCAAAGGGTGGAACACTGAAGCTTTCTTT. Translation gives CASKGWNTEAFF. The variable domain in full, completed from reference TRBV28 and TRBJ1-1, reads DVKVTQSSRYLVKRTGEKVFLECVQDMDHENMFWYRQDPGLGLRLIYFSYDVKMKEKGDIPEGYSVSREKKERFSLILESASTNQTSMYLCASKGWNTEAFFGQGTRLTVV.

This chain links TRBV6-6 with TRBJ2-7; 9 bases align to TRBD1. Germline values: CDR1 MNHNY, CDR2 SVGAGI (reference sequence). This CDR3 comprises 15 residues. Germline trimming cut 2 bases from V and 3 bases from J; bases unmatched to any gene: 5. CDR3 loop: CASSYKGQGFYEQYF. CDR3 nucleotide sequence: TGTGCCAGCAGTTACAAGGGACAGGGCTTCTACGAGCAGTACTTC.

This chain connects TRBV5-1 to TRBJ2-3, with 11 nucleotides matching TRBD2. CDR1 and CDR2 (germline): SGHRS, YFSETQ. This CDR3 has 17 residues. J lost 6 bases, V lost 0 bases, and 9 bases had no gene match. CDR3 nucleotides: TGCGCCAGCAGCTTGGCCTCCTCGACTAGCGGGATGGATACGCAGTATTTT. Translation gives CASSLASSTSGMDTQYF.

The chain has TRBV5-1 and TRBJ1-4; the match to TRBD1 covers 7 bases. Unmatched junction bases numbered 7, after V lost 5 bases and J lost 6 bases. Germline CDR1 SGHRS, CDR2 YFSETQ. This CDR3 has 14 residues. Here the CDR3 reads CASSGRGLDEKLFF. CDR3 coding DNA: TGCGCCAGCAGTGGGAGGGGGCTTGATGAAAAACTGTTTTTT.

V gene TRBV1 combines with J gene TRBJ1-3. TRBV1 is reported as a pseudogene. The CDR3 sequence is 15 residues long. CDR3 protein: CTSSQGEIWGNTIYF. The CDR3 nucleotides read TGCACCAGCAGCCAGGGGGAAATATGGGGAAACACCATATATTTT.

The chain has TRBV21-1 and TRBJ1-5. TRBV21-1 is marked as a pseudogene. The CDR3 spans 16 residues. CDR3 sequence: CASRVLATLAHQPQHF. The CDR3, as DNA: TGTGCCAGCAGGGTTCTAGCTACATTGGCTCATCAGCCCCAGCATTTT.

The V gene is TRBV4-1, the J gene TRBJ1-2; the match to TRBD1 covers 9 bases. The germline V gene encodes CDR1 MGHRA and CDR2 YSYEKL. Trimming removed 3 bases from V and 6 bases from J; junction bases left unmatched: 11. The CDR3 extends over 16 amino acids. The CDR3 DNA follows: TGCGCCAGCAGCCACGACCTGACAGGGGGATGGAATGGCTACACCTTC. It translates to CASSHDLTGGWNGYTF.

The chain carries TRBV6-1 and TRBJ1-1; TRBD1 is a possible D gene (6 bases). Looked up from germline, CDR1 is MNHNS and CDR2 is SASEGT. The CDR3 covers 15 residues. Trimming cost V 2 bases and J 4 bases, with 14 bases left between them. In nucleotides, the CDR3 is TGTGCCAGCAGTGAAAGGGGGGCGTTTTTCACTGAAGCTTTCTTT. Amino acid sequence: CASSERGAFFTEAFF.

This clone was counted between two and nine times. J is TRBJ2-7 and V is TRBV28; 12 bases are shared with TRBD1. The CDR3 contains 15 residues. J was trimmed by 7 bases and V by 5 bases; bases with no gene match: 9. CDR1 is MDHEN and CDR2 is SYDVKM in the germline V gene. The CDR3 coding sequence is TGTGCCAGCAGTCCTATGGGACAGGGGGCGCGTGAGCAGTACTTC. Translated: CASSPMGQGAREQYF.

CDR3 residues: CATSRTLPGLAGEGYEQYF. The CDR3 coding sequence is TGTGCCACCAGCAGAACCTTACCGGGACTAGCGGGAGAGGGGTACGAGCAGTACTTC. J is TRBJ2-7 and V is TRBV15, with 14 bases aligning to TRBD2. The CDR3 runs 19 residues. CDR1 and CDR2 from the germline V gene are LNHNV and YYDKDF (reference sequence). Trimming removed 2 bases from V and 4 bases from J; junction bases left unmatched: 13. Drawing the rest from reference TRBV15 and TRBJ2-7, the complete variable domain is DAMVIQNPRYQVTQFGKPVTLSCSQTLNHNVMYWYQQKSSQAPKLLFHYYDKDFNNEADTPDNFQSRRPNTSFCFLDIRSPGLGDTAMYLCATSRTLPGLAGEGYEQYFGPGTRLTVT.

In this sample, this clone turned up once. The chain joins TRBV6-5 to TRBJ1-1; 9 bases are a match to TRBD1. J gave up 3 bases and V 5 bases, and 1 base lay outside the gene matches. In germline, CDR1 is MNHEY, CDR2 SVGAGI. The CDR3 loop spans 13 amino acids. CDR3: CASSRQGDTEAFF. The DNA of the CDR3 is TGTGCCAGCAGTCGACAGGGGGACACTGAAGCTTTCTTT.

The V call is TRBV7-2, the J call TRBJ1-2; D ambiguous. Trimming cost V 2 bases and J 4 bases, with 14 bases left between them. The CDR3 extends over 15 amino acids. Looked up from germline, CDR1 is SGHTA and CDR2 is FQGNSA. In DNA form, the CDR3 reads TGTGCCAGCAGCTTATATGGTGGCGGAGCCTATGGCTACACCTTC. Its protein is CASSLYGGGAYGYTF.

This clone was found a few times. The CDR3 bases are TGTGCCAGCAGCCAGAGTGCGAGAGGCTACACCTTC. This translates into CASSQSARGYTF. The rearrangement uses TRBV6-1 and TRBJ1-2; D remains unclear. V lost 6 bases and J 8 bases, leaving 13 bases between the germline ends. Germline V lookup: CDR1 MNHNS, CDR2 SASEGT. This CDR3 region has 12 residues.